This TCR beta chain was recorded in a study of cytomegalovirus exposure and HLA in healthy donors (dated by TCRdb to 2016 to 2017). In terms of the full investigation: An earlier analysis of approximately 640 of the donors reported approximately 270 Gb of sequence data and roughly 100 million unique TCR beta sequences from some 180 million T cells. Approximately 300 gigabases of sequencing data and some 85 million unique TCR sequences were included in an early release covering about 620 HLA-typed donors. Among the approximately 400 genotyped donors, approximately 76% belonged to the genetic ancestry cluster associated with self-reported Caucasian donors. The study aimed to test whether cataloging public T cell receptors could reveal signatures of past pathogen exposure. The T cell repertoires of several hundred subjects were profiled by immunosequencing and related to cytomegalovirus serostatus. Besides the first cohort of under 700 subjects, a separate validation cohort made up of some 110 different subjects was used. High-throughput TCR immunosequencing, statistical association of individual TCRs with disease status, and machine learning were combined to predict cytomegalovirus infection status. In a later analysis, previously published TCR beta repertoires from fewer than 750 donors were re-analyzed and high-resolution HLA genotyping was added so that TCR occurrence patterns could be studied. Rather than drawing on any new phenotypic data, the later analysis identified candidate immune exposures from TCR beta sequences and the way those sequences occurred across donors. In an earlier analysis of more than 550 of the donors, high-throughput TCR beta sequencing was used to judge whether each TCR beta V gene segment behaved as functional or pseudogenic. Alongside the repertoire data, information on donor age, sex, ethnicity and CMV serostatus was compiled. A later genetic analysis took genome-wide SNP genotypes for about 55% of the 666 donors and used that subset as a discovery cohort. All discovery cohort repertoires had been generated using a single sequencing platform. HLA typing covered class I and class II loci at four-digit resolution. The number of donors typed differed by locus, with roughly 629-640 for A, B, C, DRB1 and DQB1, 522 for DQA1, 600 to 610 for DPA1, and approximately 470 for DPB1. Because of strong linkage in the cohort, roughly 5 DR-DQ haplotypes were treated as single units for association and clustering. Among 300 to 450 genotyped donors of the cohort, an average of about 240,000 unique TCR beta nucleotide sequences were sequenced per donor, roughly a sixth of them non-productive. The full study reports these points: In a later genetic analysis, a missense DCLRE1C variant was associated with V-gene and J-gene trimming of TCR beta chains, and the association was replicated in an independent cohort. Some IMGT-functional V segments, including TRBV6-2 and TRBV6-3, could not be distinguished by the 87-base-pair reads and were therefore excluded. The authors suggested that the approach could potentially be generalized to other disease states and immunological phenotypes. A cluster of highly shared sequence variants was judged likely to represent a technical artifact of the sequencing pipeline. Only TCR beta chains were sequenced in this cohort, and the absence of alpha or paired-chain data limited detectable features. When HLA alleles, especially DR and DQ, strongly co-occurred, TCR associations were difficult to assign to individual alleles. Broadly in line with IMGT annotations, most TCR beta V segments showed up in productive rearrangements about 87% or about 30% of the time in an earlier analysis of 587 of the donors. For the cohort, immune exposure information was limited to CMV serostatus. Because HLA typing was missing for some donors at each locus, association tests included only the typed subset. Linkage disequilibrium might explain the correlated functional status among segregating V segments, but an unknown experimental factor could not be ruled out. Most CMV-associated TCR beta chains appeared to be HLA-restricted in a later analysis, and the HLA associations seemed to be driven largely by CMV exposure. Cytomegalovirus status was reported to be diagnosed by the classifier with high specificity and sensitivity in both the original and validation cohorts. The earlier analysis of 587 of the donors excluded some 15 rarely observed V segments, including chromosome 9 orphons, because counts were too low. Specific HLA alleles were associated with 15,000 to 20,000 TCR beta sequences at a false discovery rate of 0.05 in a later analysis. Sequencing depth was assumed to be roughly uniform across donors in the presence/absence analyses, though that assumption may not hold. In a later analysis, the rate of TCR association differed among HLA loci, with DRB1 alleles having the most associated TCRs and HLA-C alleles having the fewest. In vitro tests confirmed that a few of the cytomegalovirus-associated TCR beta chains recognize cytomegalovirus antigens. Most TCR sequences were observed very rarely across donors, whereas some public TCRs were present in many individuals. According to a later analysis, parvovirus B19, influenza, CMV and Epstein-Barr virus appeared linked to several top co-occurrence clusters. In the study, some 180 TCR beta chains were listed as associated with cytomegalovirus. A later analysis found that HLA-associated TCR beta chains were more clonally expanded and had lower generation probabilities than equally common non-associated chains. In a later genetic analysis, fewer N-insertions in productive TCRs were reported among donors in an Asian-associated ancestry cluster than the approximately 710-donor mean. A further reported finding was that TCR beta sequences accurately predicted the HLA-A and HLA-B alleles for most subjects in the first cohort.

The cohort consisted of more than 650 healthy bone marrow donors. At the time of sampling, all cohort members were nominally healthy, though unrecorded immune exposures were likely present. The donor was CMV seropositive and was included in the group of 250 to 300 seropositive cohort members. A peripheral blood sample was provided by each donor, and peripheral blood mononuclear cells were used for TCR beta sequencing. The Qiagen DNeasy Blood Extraction Kit was used to extract genomic DNA from the blood cell samples. Trimming takes 5 bases off V and 3 bases off J; junction bases not matched to a gene: 6. The germline V gene (reference sequence) sets CDR1 to MNHEY and CDR2 to SMNVEV. Reading from cysteine to phenylalanine, the CDR3 counts 16 amino acids. Only CDR3 DNA remains: 48 bases, in frame from the first base. The library relied on the immunoSEQ multiplex PCR assay. The multiplex PCR relied on a mix of 60 forward primers for TCR Vbeta segments and 13 reverse primers for TCR Jbeta segments. The CDR3 region of rearranged TCR beta genes was amplified from genomic DNA by a multiplex PCR assay. The amplified TCR beta libraries were sequenced on the Illumina HiSeq System as 87-base-pair reads. In the paper's pipeline: A later analysis tallied around 80 million unique TCR beta chains across the 666 repertoires, and approximately 12 million of those chains were shared by two or more donors. A nearest-neighbor algorithm error-corrected the raw reads and collapsed the reads into unique sequences, merging closely related sequences to remove PCR and sequencing errors. To assign V, D and J gene segments, CDR3 sequences were aligned to IMGT reference sequences. For a sequence to be retained, a match of at least six nucleotides was required to both a V gene segment and a J gene segment. A rearrangement was called productive if the CDR3 had no stop codons and remained in frame with V and J, and every other rearrangement was called non-productive. CDR3 was defined according to IMGT convention as the region running from the second conserved V-encoded cysteine to the conserved J-encoded phenylalanine. The earlier analysis of 587 of the donors excluded sequences that lacked an unambiguous match to a single V gene segment. An earlier analysis of fewer than 650 of the donors classified V segments as functional when productive rearrangements were above 56.7% and as segregating when the standard deviation between donors was above 5%. A statistical classification framework was built for diagnosing cytomegalovirus status from the catalog of TCR beta chain sequences. In a later analysis, V and J genes were assigned by comparing TCR nucleotide sequences against IMGT/GENE-DB human TR gene sequences. In a later analysis, CDR3 sequences and most-parsimonious VDJ recombination scenarios were assigned using the TCRdist pipeline. In a later analysis, every TCR beta chain was defined by the combination of its CDR3 amino acid sequence and its V-gene family, and reads without a unique V-gene family were dropped. To address suspected cross-contamination and a sequencing artifact, a later analysis removed roughly 640 highly shared, low-generation-probability nucleotide sequences. A later analysis calculated a clonal expansion index for each public chain from normalized within-repertoire ranks of inferred template counts. In a later analysis, generation probabilities were computed using a VDJ recombination model fitted to out-of-frame rearrangements, and the results were checked against IGoR. In a later analysis, hypergeometric tests were used to score TCR-TCR, TCR-HLA and TCR-CMV co-occurrence, with a repertoire-size bias correction applied to TCR pairs. In a later analysis, false discovery rates were estimated by permuting HLA or CMV assignments 20 times. In a later analysis, co-occurring TCRs were grouped using DBSCAN, with TCRdist sequence similarity added in when clustering inside HLA-allele-positive subsets. For co-occurrence clustering, repertoires with fewer than 30,000 or more than 120,000 public chains were excluded, along with roughly 5 repertoires with anomalous nucleotide sharing. The immuneACCESS repertoire file appears here via TCRdb, limited to in-frame rearrangements. These files lack a portion of the clones; in checked studies, under half of the deficit traces to unresolved V genes, and the cause of the others is not known. That table furnishes V, J and clone size, whereas the DNA furnished D and trimming. The sample table holds under 200,000 clones, of which 80% were seen once. The ten top clones hold 1% of the sample.

Notes on this clone: Its antigen is not yet known. No much larger clone exists at a distance of one base, and base qualities are not known.

The source is a woman in her 50s in good health and CMV-seropositive. What was sequenced was PBMCs. The sequence is built from TRBV27 and TRBJ2-7; 14 of the junction bases match TRBD2. The DNA sequence reads TGTGCCAGCAGTCGAGGGACTAGCGGGAGTTTCTACGAGCAGTACTTC. Translated, it gives CASSRGTSGSFYEQYF.